The 24 T cell receptor beta chains presented below share a single source sample, sequenced in a study of graft-versus-host responses after intestinal transplantation. Their antigen targets remain unknown. Profiled with immunoSEQ multiplex PCR; TCRdb holds only in-frame clones, not every one. The data show roughly 130,000 clones, nearly 95% seen once. Sample: unstimulated CD4+ T cells sorted from spleen or lymph node cells, taken before intestinal transplant. The receptor set was obtained from a human donor who received an intestinal transplant.

V is TRBV28 and J is TRBJ1-5; 7 nucleotides align to TRBD1. Germline CDR1 reads MDHEN; CDR2 reads SYDVKM. The V segment lost 6 bases and the J segment 3 bases; nucleotides outside the gene matches: 8. The CDR3 runs to 15 residues. The CDR3 coding sequence is TGTGCCAGCAGGGGGGGACAGTCATTCAATCAGCCCCAGCATTTT. Translated, it gives CASRGGQSFNQPQHF.

The chain recombines TRBV5-4 with TRBJ1-4; a possible D gene is TRBD1 (6 bases). V lost 3 bases to trimming and J lost 1 base, with 10 bases between them. The germline V gene has CDR1 SGHNT and CDR2 YYREEE (reference sequence). CDR3 length: 15 residues. The CDR3 sequence: CASSSWTETNEKLFF. The CDR3 DNA reads as TGTGCCAGCAGCTCCTGGACAGAAACTAATGAAAAACTGTTTTTT.

The chain joins TRBV5-5 to TRBJ1-5; D ambiguous. The V gene lost 2 bases and the J gene lost 0 bases, with 9 bases spanning the gap. This CDR3 spans 15 amino acids. In germline, CDR1 is SGHKS, CDR2 YYEKEE (reference sequence). CDR3 in amino acids: CASSFGGYSNQPQHF. CDR3 DNA sequence: TGTGCCAGCAGCTTTGGCGGTTATAGCAATCAGCCCCAGCATTTT.

CDR3 in amino acids: CASGGAGELFF. CDR3 sequence (DNA): TGCGCCAGCGGAGGGGCCGGGGAGCTGTTTTTT. This sequence joins TRBV5-1 and TRBJ2-2, with D possibly TRBD2 on 6 matching bases. The germline gives CDR1 SGHRS, CDR2 YFSETQ. The V end lost 7 bases, the J end lost 6 bases, and 7 bases lay between the germline ends. CDR3 length: 11 amino acids.

V usage is TRBV6-5 and J usage is TRBJ1-2; D gene unclear. The length of the CDR3 is 14 residues. The V gene's germline CDR1 is MNHEY and CDR2 SVGAGI. The V gene lost 5 bases and the J gene lost 2 bases, with 12 bases spanning the gap. For the CDR3, the DNA is TGTGCCAGCAGTATGGAGTGGCGGAACTATGGCTACACCTTC. It encodes CASSMEWRNYGYTF.

The gene calls are TRBV6-5 and TRBJ1-2; D not resolved. Germline-derived CDR1 and CDR2 are MNHEY and SVGAGI. The germline V and J ends were trimmed by 6 bases and 5 bases, with 10 bases remaining between them. The CDR3 is 12 residues long. The CDR3 loop is CASRALGYGYTF. In DNA form, the CDR3 reads TGTGCCAGCAGGGCTTTAGGTTATGGCTACACCTTC.

The chain recombines TRBV7-2 with TRBJ1-1, with 7 bases aligning to TRBD1. Germline loops: CDR1 SGHTA, CDR2 FQGNSA. The CDR3 runs 16 residues. Germline trimming cut 1 base from V and 1 base from J; bases unmatched to any gene: 6. This chain's CDR3 is CASSLGKGGSNTEAFF. The CDR3 coding sequence is TGTGCCAGCAGCTTAGGTAAAGGGGGCTCGAACACTGAAGCTTTCTTT.

J is TRBJ2-2 and V is TRBV13, with D unclear. This CDR3 has 13 residues. V lost 5 bases and J 4 bases, leaving 8 bases between the germline ends. Germline CDR1 is PRHDT and CDR2 is FYEKMQ (reference sequence). CDR3 bases: TGTGCCAGCAGCCCTTGGACCACCGGGGAGCTGTTTTTT. It translates to CASSPWTTGELFF.

This chain connects TRBV6-5 to TRBJ2-7, with D perhaps being TRBD1 or TRBD2 (6 bases each). V shed 5 bases and J shed 3 bases, with 14 bases lying between them. The germline V gene has CDR1 MNHEY and CDR2 SVGAGI. The CDR3 spans 14 residues. CDR3 in DNA: TGTGCCAGCAGTCGTAGCGGAGGGGGCTACGAGCAGTACTTC. It codes for CASSRSGGGYEQYF.

This chain links TRBV27 with TRBJ2-3, with D perhaps TRBD1 or TRBD2 (8 bases each). Germline CDR1 reads MNHEY; CDR2 reads SMNVEV (reference sequence). Trimming took 2 bases from V and 0 from J, leaving 15 bases between them. CDR3 length equals 17 residues. The CDR3: CASSLQGASGSTDTQYF. The CDR3 DNA follows: TGTGCCAGCAGTTTACAGGGGGCTAGCGGGAGCACAGATACGCAGTATTTT.

The V gene is TRBV28, the J gene TRBJ2-5; 8 bases agree with TRBD1. Germline V gene data show CDR1 as MDHEN and CDR2 as SYDVKM. The CDR3 is 14 amino acids. The trim removed 11 bases at V and 5 bases at J, leaving 13 bases unmatched. The CDR3 DNA follows: TGTGCCGGTAGCTCAGGGGGCGGTGGGGAGACCCAGTACTTC. Protein product: CAGSSGGGGETQYF.

This chain connects TRBV7-2 to TRBJ2-5; TRBD2 matches 10 bases. The end of the DNA aligns better with TRBJ2-7, so the J call may be wrong. CDR3 length: 14 amino acids. Germline V CDR1 and CDR2: SGHTA, FQGNSA. CDR3 protein: CASSFIAGGYEQYF. The CDR3 bases are TGTGCCAGCAGCTTCATAGCGGGGGGCTACGAGCAGTACTTC.

This clone has only a few counts. The chain has TRBV5-1 and TRBJ2-2; the D is unclear. Germline V gives CDR1 SGHRS, CDR2 YFSETQ. V shed 4 bases and J shed 5 bases, with 15 bases lying between them. This CDR3 contains 15 residues. The CDR3 coding sequence is TGCGCCAGCAGCCTCCATCTTGCCAGAACCGGGGAGCTGTTTTTT. Amino acid sequence: CASSLHLARTGELFF.

The count of this clone is one. This sequence joins TRBV9 and TRBJ2-7, with a weak D call TRBD1 (6 bases). Per the germline V gene, CDR1 is SGDLS and CDR2 is YYNGEE. V lost 0 bases and J lost 2, with 15 bases in between. This CDR3 contains 16 residues. As DNA, the CDR3 is TGTGCCAGCAGCGTAGAGGGACAATTGAAGGCCTACGAGCAGTACTTC. This sequence encodes CASSVEGQLKAYEQYF.

This chain joins TRBV4-2 and TRBJ2-3, with TRBD2 as a possible D gene (6 bases). This CDR3 is built from 14 residues. In germline, CDR1 is LGHNA, CDR2 YNFKEQ. V was pared by 4 bases and J by 2 bases, with 10 bases between. CDR3 sequence reads: CASSPSDYTDTQYF. CDR3 in DNA: TGTGCCAGCAGCCCTTCGGACTACACAGATACGCAGTATTTT.

The rearrangement joins TRBV19 to TRBJ2-3; D is uncertain. Trimming took off 3 bases at V and 1 base at J, with 14 bases between the two ends. The CDR3 has 16 amino acids. Germline V gene lookup returns CDR1 LNHDA and CDR2 SQIVND (reference sequence). The CDR3 coding sequence is TGTGCCAGTAGTATTAGGAAGGGCGAGGGCACAGATACGCAGTATTTT. Translation gives CASSIRKGEGTDTQYF. Full variable domain (remainder filled in from reference TRBV19 and TRBJ2-3): DGGITQSPKYLFRKEGQNVTLSCEQNLNHDAMYWYRQDPGQGLRLIYYSQIVNDFQKGDIAEGYSVSREKKESFPLTVTSAQKNPTAFYLCASSIRKGEGTDTQYFGPGTRLTVL.

The chain carries TRBV6-5 and TRBJ2-1, with D hard to call. With 0 bases removed from V and 7 bases from J, the gap between germline ends came to 13 bases. Germline CDR1 MNHEY, CDR2 SVGAGI. The CDR3 length is 15 residues. The CDR3 nucleotides are TGTGCCAGCAGTTACTCGATTACGGGTCGGAATGAGCAGTTCTTC. Translated: CASSYSITGRNEQFF.

This clone has a single count. V gene TRBV9 combines with J gene TRBJ2-3; no reliable D call. Trimming removed 4 bases from V and 0 bases from J, with 3 bases in between. CDR3 length equals 12 residues. Per germline, CDR1 SGDLS and CDR2 YYNGEE. The CDR3 protein is CASSLSTDTQYF. Here the CDR3 DNA reads TGTGCCAGCAGCTTAAGCACAGATACGCAGTATTTT.

The V and J genes are TRBV11-3 and TRBJ2-7; TRBD2 might be the D (6 bases). Germline CDR1 SGHNT, CDR2 YENEEA. This CDR3 has 17 residues. Trimming took off 0 bases at V and 0 bases at J, with 15 bases between the two ends. This CDR3 reads CASSLDRIAESSYEQYF. For the CDR3, the DNA is TGTGCCAGCAGCTTAGACCGAATAGCGGAGAGCTCCTACGAGCAGTACTTC. The full variable domain, in which reference TRBV11-3 and TRBJ2-7 provide the parts outside the CDR3, is EAGVVQSPRYKIIEKKQPVAFWCNPISGHNTLYWYLQNLGQGPELLIRYENEEAVDDSQLPKDRFSAERLKGVDSTLKIQPAELGDSAVYLCASSLDRIAESSYEQYFGPGTRLTVT.

The chain employs TRBV7-2 and TRBJ2-7; D might be TRBD2 (6 bases). The CDR3 runs 15 residues. V was trimmed by 1 base and J by 4 bases, leaving 14 bases between them. Germline CDR1 is SGHTA and CDR2 is FQGNSA. CDR3 region: CASSLVGSQSYEQYF. CDR3 DNA sequence: TGTGCCAGCAGCTTAGTCGGGAGTCAAAGTTACGAGCAGTACTTC.

The V gene is TRBV2, the J gene TRBJ1-1; TRBD1 matches at 8 bases. With V trimmed by 2 bases and J by 8 bases, 4 bases remained unmatched. Germline V lookup: CDR1 SNHLY, CDR2 FYNNEI. This CDR3 spans 13 amino acids. The CDR3 sequence: CASSERWDREAFF. CDR3 bases: TGTGCCAGCAGTGAAAGGTGGGACAGGGAAGCTTTCTTT.

The chain links TRBV19 to TRBJ1-5; D perhaps matches TRBD1 (5 bases). The V and J ends lost 3 bases and 4 bases respectively, with 10 bases between them. Germline values: CDR1 LNHDA, CDR2 SQIVND (reference sequence). The CDR3 spans 14 residues. The CDR3: CASSMGQANQPQHF. CDR3 DNA sequence: TGTGCCAGTAGTATGGGGCAGGCGAATCAGCCCCAGCATTTT.

The rearrangement joins TRBV11-3 to TRBJ2-3; D may be TRBD2 (6 bases). From germline, CDR1 is SGHNT and CDR2 YENEEA. V shed 1 base and J shed 0 bases, with 11 bases lying between them. This CDR3 has 16 amino acids. For the CDR3, the DNA is TGTGCCAGCAGCTTAGGGAGCGGGCGAAGCACAGATACGCAGTATTTT. Protein: CASSLGSGRSTDTQYF.

The chain couples TRBV29-1 to TRBJ1-1; D is possibly TRBD1 (5 bases). The CDR3 has 13 amino acids. Germline CDR1 is SQVTM and CDR2 is ANQGSEA. Trimming cost V 6 bases and J 4 bases, with 15 bases left between them. The CDR3 DNA is TGCAGCGTCGGGGCCTCGGGGGGCACTGAAGCTTTCTTT. The encoded protein is CSVGASGGTEAFF.